Listed below are T cell receptor beta chains from one sample, sequenced in a study of molecular identifiers for immune sequencing clone quantification. TCRdb independently ran MiXCR on the PCR reads; one entry per CDR3 protein. The sample includes around 320,000 distinct CDR3 sequences, roughly a quarter of them seen just once. Sequencing was performed on naive CD8+ T cells from blood, with Jurkat cell RNA spiked in. The receptors stem from a human donor in good health. Some libraries in this study had Jurkat cell RNA spiked in. CDR3s include the opening cysteine and the closing phenylalanine or tryptophan. The order of the fields is V gene, CDR3 protein.

TRBV7-8,CASYDGISNEKLFF
TRBV4-2,CASSQEERPGGETQYF
TRBV19,CASETSDQETQHF
TRBV29-1,CSVVPLSSGNTIYF
TRBV25-1,CASSEILEQYF
TRBV5-8,CASVETGGRFLWQFF
TRBV28,CANSEGTGELFF
TRBV7-9,CASSSGPRAAAETQYF
TRBV15,CATSREAGTGKNIQYF
TRBV6-2/TRBV6-3,CASSYQGFYNEQFF
TRBV5-4,CASSFNPDSYEQYF
TRBV30,CAWRIAGGHLFTDTQYF
TRBV19,CASSIGGVPQPQHF
TRBV4-1,CASSQAGTNGIRADTQYF
TRBV20-1,CSANLAGFPEAFF
TRBV9,CASSVAGLQETQYF
TRBV4-1,CASSQGDRGGTEAFF
TRBV5-5,CASSSGAHTEAFF
TRBV4-3,CASSPATGFYEQYF
TRBV7-9,CASSLGLEYEQYF
TRBV6-2/TRBV6-3,CASSYGQPGRNQPQHF
TRBV4-3,CASSQDGGRGYEQYF
TRBV7-9,CASSPRLGLAAHSYNEQFF
TRBV7-2,CASSPLLDSLRGDTQYF